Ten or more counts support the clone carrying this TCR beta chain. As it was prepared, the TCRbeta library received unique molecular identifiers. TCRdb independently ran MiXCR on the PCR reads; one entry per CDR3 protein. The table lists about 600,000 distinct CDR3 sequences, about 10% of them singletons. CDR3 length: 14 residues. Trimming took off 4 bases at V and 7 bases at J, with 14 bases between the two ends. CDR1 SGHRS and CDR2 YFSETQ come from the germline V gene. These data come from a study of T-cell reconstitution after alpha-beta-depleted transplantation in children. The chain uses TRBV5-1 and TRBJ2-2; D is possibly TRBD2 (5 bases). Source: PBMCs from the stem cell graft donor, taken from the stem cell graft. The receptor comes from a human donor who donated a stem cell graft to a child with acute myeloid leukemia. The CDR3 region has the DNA TGCGCCAGCAGCGCGGTTCGGGGAGTCGGGGAGCTGTTTTTT. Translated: CASSAVRGVGELFF.